A single sample is the source of the 11 T cell receptor beta chains below, sequenced in a study of CD8 T cells in Susac syndrome. It was with random hexamers that roughly 0.45 to 1 ug RNA was reverse transcribed. TCRdb ran MiXCR on the immunoSEQ multiplex PCR reads and lists one entry per CDR3 protein. The sample has a few hundred thousand distinct CDR3 sequences; more than 80% are singletons. Sequences were obtained from CD8+ T cells from PBMCs. Source of these receptors: a human donor with multiple sclerosis.

The chain joins TRBV29-1 to TRBJ1-2; 8 nucleotides align to TRBD1. The germline gives CDR1 SQVTM, CDR2 ANQGSEA. The junction had 6 bases not matched to a gene; V was cut back by 8 bases and J by 4 bases. CDR3 size: 12 residues. In DNA form, the CDR3 reads TGCAGCTTTCGGACAGGGCTCTATGGCTACACCTTC. As protein: CSFRTGLYGYTF.

This sequence joins TRBV27 and TRBJ2-7; maybe TRBD1 (5 bases). Trimming took 8 bases from V and 0 from J, leaving 14 bases between them. From germline, CDR1 is MNHEY and CDR2 SMNVEV (reference sequence). This CDR3 contains 14 residues. The CDR3 DNA is TGTGCCAGCTCCTCTGGGGCTAGCTCCTACGAGCAGTACTTC. It translates to CASSSGASSYEQYF.

The chain couples TRBV4-1 to TRBJ2-3; 10 nucleotides align to TRBD2. Trimming cost V 5 bases and J 0 bases; bases outside gene matches: 14. This CDR3 is 19 amino acids long. The germline gives CDR1 MGHRA, CDR2 YSYEKL. CDR3 sequence: CASSGGQGLALESTDTQYF. As DNA, the CDR3 is TGCGCCAGCAGCGGTGGCCAGGGACTAGCGCTTGAAAGCACAGATACGCAGTATTTT.

V and J are TRBV4-1 and TRBJ1-2; TRBD1 matches 7 bases. Germline CDR1 is MGHRA and CDR2 is YSYEKL. The trim removed 0 bases at V and 4 bases at J, leaving 2 bases unmatched. The CDR3 runs 14 residues. The CDR3 loop reads CASSQEGTVYGYTF. CDR3 sequence (DNA): TGCGCCAGCAGCCAAGAGGGGACAGTCTATGGCTACACCTTC.

The chain links TRBV29-1 to TRBJ2-1; D is uncertain. Germline-derived CDR1 and CDR2 are SQVTM and ANQGSEA. The CDR3 sequence is 14 residues long. V dropped 3 bases and J dropped 0 bases, with 9 bases sitting between them. The CDR3 spells CSVEEGSSYNEQFF. CDR3 in DNA: TGCAGCGTTGAGGAAGGAAGCTCCTACAATGAGCAGTTCTTC.

The genes are TRBV29-1 and TRBJ2-1; D tentatively reads TRBD1 or TRBD2 (6 bases each). Trimming left V 6 bases short and J 1 base short, with 13 bases between. The CDR3 covers 14 residues. The V gene's germline CDR1 is SQVTM and CDR2 ANQGSEA. CDR3 amino acids: CSVGGYGSYNEQFF. The CDR3 bases are TGCAGCGTGGGGGGCTATGGATCCTACAATGAGCAGTTCTTC.

This chain connects TRBV10-3 to TRBJ2-1; the D is unclear. The CDR3 length is 13 residues. Germline assignment: CDR1 ENHRY and CDR2 SYGVKD. Trimming shortened V by 0 bases and J by 9 bases, and 9 bases separated the two germline ends. The CDR3 nucleotides read TGTGCCATCAGTGAGTCGTGGGGTACTGAGCAGTTCTTC. It codes for CAISESWGTEQFF.

The chain has TRBV7-8 and TRBJ1-2, with 8 bases identical to TRBD1. The germline V gene encodes CDR1 SGHVS and CDR2 FQNEAQ. The V and J ends lost 5 bases and 4 bases, in that order; junction bases with no gene match: 6. The CDR3 runs 14 residues. The CDR3, as DNA: TGTGCCAGCAGCCCCACCCAGGGGGCCTATGGCTACACCTTC. Protein sequence: CASSPTQGAYGYTF.

This clonotype was seen a single time. V gene TRBV4-1 combines with J gene TRBJ1-5, with 8 bases lining up with TRBD1. Germline V gene lookup returns CDR1 MGHRA and CDR2 YSYEKL. J lost 8 bases, V lost 2 bases, and 11 bases had no gene match. The CDR3 sequence is 16 residues long. The CDR3 is CASSQYGTGGSEPQHF. DNA for the CDR3: TGCGCCAGCAGCCAATACGGGACAGGTGGTTCGGAGCCCCAGCATTTT.

This clonotype occurred once. A read error may produce the germline difference seen at one junction end. The genes are TRBV19 and TRBJ1-2; weak D call: TRBD1 (6 bases). The germline V gene encodes CDR1 LNHDA and CDR2 SQIVND (reference sequence). CDR3 length: 12 amino acids. The chain's CDR3 is CASTPSTGLLIF. For the CDR3, the DNA is TGTGCCAGTACGCCATCGACAGGTCTACTTATCTTC. Full variable domain (remainder filled in from reference TRBV19 and TRBJ1-2): DGGITQSPKYLFRKEGQNVTLSCEQNLNHDAMYWYRQDPGQGLRLIYYSQIVNDFQKGDIAEGYSVSREKKESFPLTVTSAQKNPTAFYLCASTPSTGLLIFGSGTRLTVV.

The chain has TRBV27 and TRBJ1-2, with 7 positions matching TRBD1. Trimming took 6 bases from V and 4 from J; bases not matched to a gene: 5. In germline, CDR1 is MNHEY, CDR2 SMNVEV (reference sequence). CDR3 length equals 13 residues. The CDR3 coding sequence is TGTGCCAGCAGCGCGACAGGGAGCTATGGCTACACCTTC. This encodes CASSATGSYGYTF.